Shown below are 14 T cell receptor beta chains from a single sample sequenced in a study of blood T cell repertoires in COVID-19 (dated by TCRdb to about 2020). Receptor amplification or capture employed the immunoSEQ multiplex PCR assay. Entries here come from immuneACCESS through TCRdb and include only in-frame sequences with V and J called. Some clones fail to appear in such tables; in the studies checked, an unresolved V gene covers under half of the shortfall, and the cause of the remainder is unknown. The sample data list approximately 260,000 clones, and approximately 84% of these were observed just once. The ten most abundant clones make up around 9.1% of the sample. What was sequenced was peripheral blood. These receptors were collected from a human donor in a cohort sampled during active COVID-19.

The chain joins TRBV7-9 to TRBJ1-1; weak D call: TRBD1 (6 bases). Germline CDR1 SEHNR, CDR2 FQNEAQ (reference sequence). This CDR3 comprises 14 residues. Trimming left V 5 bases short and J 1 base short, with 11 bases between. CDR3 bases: TGTGCCAGCAGCGCATTGACAGGGAACACTGAAGCTTTCTTT. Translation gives CASSALTGNTEAFF.

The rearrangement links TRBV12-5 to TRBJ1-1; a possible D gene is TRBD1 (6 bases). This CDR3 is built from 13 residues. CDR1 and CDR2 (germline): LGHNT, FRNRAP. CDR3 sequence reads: CATTGGLNTEAFF. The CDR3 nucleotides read TGTGCCACGACGGGGGGGCTGAACACTGAAGCTTTCTTT. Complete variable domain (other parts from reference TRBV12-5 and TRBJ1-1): DARVTQTPRHKVTEMGQEVTMRCQPILGHNTVFWYRQTMMQGLELLAYFRNRAPLDDSGMPKDRFSAEMPDATLATLKIQPSEPRDSAVYFCATTGGLNTEAFFGQGTRLTVV.

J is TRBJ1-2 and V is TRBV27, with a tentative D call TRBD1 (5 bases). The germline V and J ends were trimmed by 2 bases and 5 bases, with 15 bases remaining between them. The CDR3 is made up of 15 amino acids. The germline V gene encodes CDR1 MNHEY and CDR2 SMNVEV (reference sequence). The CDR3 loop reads CASSLGGTDPYGYTF. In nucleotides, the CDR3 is TGTGCCAGCAGTTTAGGGGGGACCGACCCGTATGGCTACACCTTC.

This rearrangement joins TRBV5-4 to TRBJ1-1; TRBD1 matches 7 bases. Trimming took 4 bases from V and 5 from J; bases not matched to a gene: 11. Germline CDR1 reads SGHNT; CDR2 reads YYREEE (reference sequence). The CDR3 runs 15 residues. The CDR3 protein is CASSPIGGERTEAFF. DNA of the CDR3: TGTGCCAGCAGCCCCATAGGGGGCGAAAGGACTGAAGCTTTCTTT.

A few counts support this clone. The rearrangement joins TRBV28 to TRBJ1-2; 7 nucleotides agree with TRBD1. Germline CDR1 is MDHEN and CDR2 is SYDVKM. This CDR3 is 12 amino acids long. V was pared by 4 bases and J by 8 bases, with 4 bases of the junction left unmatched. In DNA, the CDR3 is TGTGCCAGCAGTTCAGGGGGAAGAGGCTACACCTTC. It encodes CASSSGGRGYTF.

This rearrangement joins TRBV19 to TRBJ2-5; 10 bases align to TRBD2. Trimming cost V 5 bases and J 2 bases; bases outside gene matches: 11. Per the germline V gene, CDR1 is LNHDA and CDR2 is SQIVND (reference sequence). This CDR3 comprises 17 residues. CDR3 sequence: CASSWEKAGGPQETQYF. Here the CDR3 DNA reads TGTGCCAGTAGTTGGGAAAAAGCGGGAGGGCCTCAAGAGACCCAGTACTTC.

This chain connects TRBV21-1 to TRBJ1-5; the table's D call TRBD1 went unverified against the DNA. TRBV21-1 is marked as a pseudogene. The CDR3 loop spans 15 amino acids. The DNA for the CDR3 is TGTGCCAGCAGCAAAGGAAGGGACAGAAATCAGCCCCAGCATTTT. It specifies CASSKGRDRNQPQHF.

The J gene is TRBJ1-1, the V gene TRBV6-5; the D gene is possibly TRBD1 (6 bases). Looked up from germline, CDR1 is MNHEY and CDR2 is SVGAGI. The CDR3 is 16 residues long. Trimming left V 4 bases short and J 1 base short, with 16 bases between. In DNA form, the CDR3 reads TGTGCCAGCAGTTCGGCCGCGACAGGAAAGAACACTGAAGCTTTCTTT. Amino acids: CASSSAATGKNTEAFF.

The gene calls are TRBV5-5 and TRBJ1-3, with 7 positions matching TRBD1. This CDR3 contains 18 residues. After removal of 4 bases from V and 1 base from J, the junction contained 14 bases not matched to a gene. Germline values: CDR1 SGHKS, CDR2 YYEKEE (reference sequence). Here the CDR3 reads CASSHSPLGQESGNTIYF. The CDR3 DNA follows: TGTGCCAGCAGCCACTCACCCCTCGGACAGGAGTCTGGAAACACCATATATTTT.

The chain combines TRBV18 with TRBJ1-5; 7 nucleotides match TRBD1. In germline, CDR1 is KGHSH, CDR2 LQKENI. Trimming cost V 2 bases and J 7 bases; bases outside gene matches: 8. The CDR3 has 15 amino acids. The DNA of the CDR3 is TGTGCCAGCTCACCAACAGGGGCCCCGGGGCAGCCCCAGCATTTT. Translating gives CASSPTGAPGQPQHF.

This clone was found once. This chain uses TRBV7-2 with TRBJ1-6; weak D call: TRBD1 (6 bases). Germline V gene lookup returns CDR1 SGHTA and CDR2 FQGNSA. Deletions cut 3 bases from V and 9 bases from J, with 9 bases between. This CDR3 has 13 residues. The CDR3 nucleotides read TGTGCCAGCAGCTTGGACAGTCGTTCACCCCTCCACTTT. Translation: CASSLDSRSPLHF.

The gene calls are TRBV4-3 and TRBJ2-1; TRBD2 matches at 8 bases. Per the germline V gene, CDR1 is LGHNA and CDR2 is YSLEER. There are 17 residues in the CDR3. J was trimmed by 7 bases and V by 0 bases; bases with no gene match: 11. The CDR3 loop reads CASSQDPGLVSPNEQFF. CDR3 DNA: TGCGCCAGCAGCCAAGATCCGGGACTAGTATCCCCAAATGAGCAGTTCTTC.

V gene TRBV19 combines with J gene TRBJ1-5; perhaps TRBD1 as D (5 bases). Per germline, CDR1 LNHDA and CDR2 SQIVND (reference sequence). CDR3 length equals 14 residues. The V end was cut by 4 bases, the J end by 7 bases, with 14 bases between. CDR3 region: CASSTQGGGQPQHF. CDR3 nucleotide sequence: TGTGCCAGTAGTACCCAGGGAGGAGGACAGCCCCAGCATTTT.

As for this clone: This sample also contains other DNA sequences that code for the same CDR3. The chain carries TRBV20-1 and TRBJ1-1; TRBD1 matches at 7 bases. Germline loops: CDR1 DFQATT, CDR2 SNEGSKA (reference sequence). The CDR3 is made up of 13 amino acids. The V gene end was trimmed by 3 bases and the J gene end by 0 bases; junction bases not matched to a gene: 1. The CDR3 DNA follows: TGCAGTGCTAGTGACAGGGTGAACACTGAAGCTTTCTTT. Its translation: CSASDRVNTEAFF.